This T cell receptor beta chain was observed in a study of T cells in Graves' hyperthyroidism and ophthalmopathy. The study's findings and limits: Most thyroid clonotypes expanded above 0.001 were also detected in blood.

The CDR3 spans 16 residues. Per germline, CDR1 MNHNS and CDR2 SASEGT. The V and J ends lost 5 bases and 3 bases, in that order; junction bases with no gene match: 5. From RNA transcripts, TCR beta CDR3 regions were amplified. In the first-round RT-PCR of the TCR CDR3, the HTBI primer set was used. TCRdb ran MiXCR on the multiplex PCR reads and lists one entry per CDR3 protein. The repertoire holds over 120,000 distinct CDR3 sequences, with around 20% as singletons. This clonotype was found many times. Its antigen is not identified. The V gene is TRBV6-1, the J gene TRBJ2-5; 14 bases are a match to TRBD2. The sequenced sample was blood. This receptor was identified in a woman between 45 and 65 years old with Graves' hyperthyroidism that later progressed to Graves' ophthalmopathy. The chain's CDR3 is CASSTRTSGGKETQYF. The CDR3 DNA reads as TGTGCCAGCAGTACCCGGACTAGCGGGGGGAAAGAGACCCAGTACTTC.